This TCR beta chain was captured in a study of graft-versus-host responses after intestinal transplantation (dated by TCRdb to about 2021). With respect to the entire study: Multivisceral, liver-intestinal, or isolated intestinal transplants were received by the recipients. Rather than being sequenced by the commercial service, samples from three later patients were sequenced in-house on an Illumina MiSeq and processed with MiXCR. To identify alloreactive clones, pre-transplant mixed lymphocyte reaction products were sequenced and compared with unstimulated pre-transplant donor and recipient T cells. Bulk TCR-beta CDR3 sequencing was used to track graft-versus-host and host-versus-graft alloreactive T cell clones in the graft, circulation and bone marrow after intestinal transplantation. All recipients received anti-thymocyte globulin induction followed by maintenance tacrolimus and steroids for around three years. The cohort enrolled about two dozen intestinal transplant recipients including one retransplant, and a few patients lacking pretransplant specimens were excluded. A peak of at least 4% donor T cells among recipient peripheral blood mononuclear cells was the definition used for donor T cell macrochimerism. What the research found in general, with its limitations: The relatively low number and heterogeneity of intestinal transplant patients limited the conclusions. In the allografts of patients with donor T cell macrochimerism, GvH to HvG T cell clonal ratios were high. Early after transplant, peak levels of circulating GvH clones were found to be associated with declines in HvG clones. GvH clones were detected in recipient bone marrow, and some of these GvH clones were observed earlier in ileal mucosa or blood, consistent with an intestinal mucosal origin.

Intraepithelial and lamina propria lymphocytes were isolated from graft specimens using dithiothreitol, EDTA incubations and collagenase D digestion. Bulk TCR-beta sequencing was performed on serial intestinal graft biopsy specimens collected as late as 600 days after transplant. The library was produced with the immunoSEQ multiplex PCR assay. High-throughput TCR-beta CDR3 sequencing of genomic DNA from most patients was performed by Adaptive Biotechnologies. In the original analysis: TCR sequencing data for roughly 18 patients were retrieved from Adaptive's ImmunoSEQ software; a few other patients were processed with MiXCR and VDJtools. Because the origin of CDR3 nucleotide sequences shared between donor and recipient could not be assigned, those sequences were removed. At least 2-fold expansion over unstimulated cells and a minimum CFSE-low frequency of 0.002% (template counts) or 0.001% (read counts) were required for clones to be classified as alloreactive. Clones detected in sequenced pre-transplant spleen, lymph node, or MLR CFSE-low populations of the donor or recipient were defined as mappable. The cumulative frequency of alloreactive clones was calculated as a percentage of all sequences, weighted by copy number. The clones in this table, taken by TCRdb from immuneACCESS, are in-frame only. Not every clone is retained; where verified, under half of the shortfall comes from an unresolved V gene, and the cause of the rest is unknown. The V and J calls and clone size were taken over from that table, and D and trimming were inferred from the DNA. This sample has 13,000 to 15,000 clones in its table, and under 70% of those were observed once. 20% to 25% of the sample comes from the top ten.

This clone was found a few times. Its antigen is still unknown. Base qualities are not recorded, but no much larger clone differs from it by a single base. The CDR3 holds 12 amino acids from the cysteine to the phenylalanine. CDR3 DNA only is kept here, 36 bases in frame from base 1. Sequences SQVTM (CDR1) and ANQGSEA (CDR2) are obtained from the germline V gene. Trimming accounts for 6 bases at V and 2 bases at J, while the number of junction bases matched to no gene is 2. Recombination linked TRBV29-1 to TRBJ1-2, and 8 bases in between align with TRBD1. The sequenced sample was ileum tissue, obtained around 99 weeks after intestinal transplantation. This clonotype was obtained from a human patient who received an intestinal transplant, so some T cells may come from the graft donor. The DNA is TGCAGCGTAGGACAGGGAAACTATGGCTACACCTTC. Its protein reads: CSVGQGNYGYTF.